These T cell receptor beta chains were read from a single sample in a study of shared clonotypes between healthy human individuals. Assay used: immunoSEQ multiplex PCR; TCRdb lists only in-frame clones, some missing. The sample contains approximately 980,000 clones, about three quarters of which appear only once. Specimen: memory CD4+ T cells sorted from blood. Receptors were obtained from a man aged 18 to 35 in good health. CDR3s include the opening cysteine and the closing phenylalanine or tryptophan. A D gene is named only where the DNA matches it firmly. The listing skips clone size in some rows; elsewhere it reads once, few, many or a size class.

>-|TRBJ2-1|TRBV29-1|-
CSVEDLDMPNEQFF
TGCAGCGTTGAAGATTTGGACATGCCCAATGAGCAGTTCTTC
>-|TRBJ1-1|TRBV6-5|-
CASGRSGVTEAFF
TGTGCCAGCGGTCGTTCAGGGGTGACTGAAGCTTTCTTT
>TRBD2|TRBJ2-7|TRBV19|-
CASRLAGTHEQYF
TGTGCCAGCAGACTAGCGGGAACCCACGAGCAGTACTTC
>TRBD2|TRBJ2-7|TRBV14|-
CASSPSGPPYEQYF
TGTGCCAGCAGCCCTAGCGGGCCTCCCTACGAGCAGTACTTC
>-|TRBJ2-2|TRBV5-6|-
CASSLYFGGNTGELFF
TGTGCCAGCAGCTTGTATTTCGGGGGGAACACCGGGGAGCTGTTTTTT
>TRBD1|TRBJ1-2|TRBV5-1|-
CASSTGGAPYGYTF
TGCGCCAGCAGCACAGGGGGCGCCCCGTATGGCTACACCTTC
>TRBD1|TRBJ2-2|TRBV11-3|-
CASSLGITGANTGELFF
TGTGCCAGCAGCTTAGGCATTACAGGGGCAAACACCGGGGAGCTGTTTTTT
>-|TRBJ1-3|TRBV10-2|-
CASSGPGTNTIYF
TGCGCCAGCAGTGGCCCGGGGACAAACACCATATATTTT
>-|TRBJ1-4|TRBV28|few
CASSLQGQNEKLFF
TGTGCCAGCAGTTTGCAGGGGCAGAATGAAAAACTGTTTTTT
>TRBD1|TRBJ1-1|TRBV29-1|once
CSVLTGMNTEAFF
TGCAGCGTTTTGACAGGGATGAACACTGAAGCTTTCTTT
>-|TRBJ2-7|TRBV6-6|once
CASCQGGGYEQYF
TGTGCCAGCTGTCAGGGCGGAGGCTACGAGCAGTACTTC
>-|TRBJ2-6|TRBV5-1|-
CASSLATLTGANVLTF
TGCGCCAGCAGCTTGGCGACCTTAACAGGGGCCAACGTCCTGACTTTC
>TRBD1|TRBJ2-3|TRBV5-6|-
CASSLASRQGIDTQYF
TGTGCCAGCAGCTTGGCTAGTAGACAGGGGATAGATACGCAGTATTTT
>TRBD1|TRBJ1-6|TRBV6-5|-
CASSPDRVGNSPLHF
TGTGCCAGCAGTCCGGACAGGGTGGGGAATTCACCCCTCCACTTT
>-|TRBJ1-5|TRBV28|-
CASIMGGAGNQPQHF
TGTGCCAGCATTATGGGGGGGGCTGGCAATCAGCCCCAGCATTTT
>-|TRBJ1-2|TRBV2|-
CASSEGRYGYTF
TGTGCCAGCAGTGAAGGGAGGTATGGCTACACCTTC
>-|TRBJ1-2|TRBV5-1|-
CASSLVSGEGYGYTF
TGCGCCAGCAGCTTGGTATCGGGGGAGGGCTATGGCTACACCTTC
>-|TRBJ2-2|TRBV7-9|once
CASIKFRTDTGELFF
TGTGCCAGCATCAAATTTAGGACAGACACCGGGGAGCTGTTTTTT
>-|TRBJ2-6|TRBV28|many
CASHGQRHRVTGANVLTF
TGTGCCAGCCATGGGCAACGACACAGGGTGACTGGGGCCAACGTCCTGACTTTC
>TRBD2|TRBJ2-5|TRBV18|-
CASSPSALAGGETQYF
TGTGCCAGCTCACCGTCGGCGCTAGCGGGCGGAGAGACCCAGTACTTC
>-|TRBJ2-5|TRBV6-1|-
CASSPGINQETQYF
TGTGCCAGCAGTCCCGGGATAAACCAAGAGACCCAGTACTTC
>-|TRBJ2-7|TRBV5-1|-
CASSFEVGEQYF
TGCGCCAGCAGCTTTGAAGTTGGCGAGCAGTACTTC
>-|TRBJ1-5|TRBV9|-
CASSVGTAGPQHF
TGTGCCAGCAGCGTAGGGACGGCCGGGCCCCAGCATTTT
>TRBD1|TRBJ1-6|TRBV6-1|-
CASRGQGGWNSPLHF
TGTGCCAGCAGGGGACAGGGTGGGTGGAATTCACCCCTCCACTTT
>-|TRBJ1-1|TRBV19|-
CASIREGSTEAFF
TGTGCCAGTATCCGGGAGGGGAGCACTGAAGCTTTCTTT
>TRBD2|TRBJ2-5|TRBV10-2|-
CASGTGAGAQETQYF
TGCGCCAGCGGCACCGGAGCGGGGGCGCAAGAGACCCAGTACTTC
>-|TRBJ2-2|TRBV10-2|few
CASSGLGNTGELFF
TGCGCCAGCAGTGGACTTGGGAACACCGGGGAGCTGTTTTTT
>TRBD1|TRBJ1-5|TRBV10-3|-
CAISPVWGQGARKGQHF
TGTGCCATCAGTCCAGTGTGGGGACAGGGGGCAAGGAAGGGCCAGCATTTT
>TRBD2|TRBJ2-3|TRBV5-1|once
CASSLSPSGITDTQYF
TGCGCCAGCAGCTTGTCCCCTAGCGGGATCACAGATACGCAGTATTTT
>-|TRBJ2-1|TRBV18|few
CASSPPPGINEQFF
TGTGCCAGCTCACCACCGCCGGGGATCAATGAGCAGTTCTTC
>-|TRBJ1-1|TRBV28|-
CASTWVRGLRTEAFF
TGTGCCAGCACCTGGGTCCGGGGGCTTCGGACTGAAGCTTTCTTT
>-|TRBJ1-5|TRBV19|few
CASSVDSVPSNQPQHF
TGTGCCAGTAGTGTCGACAGTGTACCAAGCAATCAGCCCCAGCATTTT
>TRBD2|TRBJ2-1|TRBV5-4|-
CASSSSSGRDYNEQFF
TGTGCCAGCAGCTCTTCTAGCGGGAGGGACTACAATGAGCAGTTCTTC
>-|TRBJ2-7|TRBV4-3|-
CASSQDAGAYYEQYF
TGCGCCAGCAGCCAAGATGCAGGGGCTTACTACGAGCAGTACTTC
>-|TRBJ1-3|TRBV30|-
CATRGNTIYF
TGTGCTACTCGGGGAAACACCATATATTTT
>-|TRBJ1-5|TRBV30|-
CAWSVGSNQPQHF
TGTGCCTGGAGTGTGGGTAGCAATCAGCCCCAGCATTTT
>-|TRBJ2-3|TRBV10-3|-
CAARHLSTDTQYF
TGTGCCGCCCGGCACCTCAGCACAGATACGCAGTATTTT
>TRBD2|TRBJ2-1|TRBV7-9|-
CASSPGLAASYNEQFF
TGTGCCAGCAGCCCCGGACTAGCGGCCTCCTACAATGAGCAGTTCTTC
>-|TRBJ1-6|TRBV18|few
CASSTNAGPSPLHF
TGTGCCAGCTCAACCAATGCGGGACCCTCACCCCTCCACTTT
>-|TRBJ1-3|TRBV7-2|-
CASSPREGVSGNTIYF
TGTGCCAGCAGCCCCCGGGAGGGAGTCTCTGGAAACACCATATATTTT
>-|TRBJ1-5|TRBV10-3|-
CAISERGSNQPQHF
TGTGCCATCAGTGAAAGGGGCTCCAATCAGCCCCAGCATTTT
>-|TRBJ1-3|TRBV30|-
CAWSVKGAFSGNTIYF
TGTGCCTGGAGTGTAAAAGGAGCCTTCTCTGGAAACACCATATATTTT
>-|TRBJ2-7|TRBV5-4|many
CASSPPGLDYEQYF
TGTGCCAGCAGCCCCCCGGGACTTGACTACGAGCAGTACTTC
>-|TRBJ2-5|TRBV5-1|many
CASSPNIQGPLPQETQYF
TGCGCCAGCAGCCCCAATATTCAGGGACCGCTACCCCAAGAGACCCAGTACTTC
>-|TRBJ2-5|TRBV7-7|-
CASSLFGSETQYF
TGTGCTAGCAGCTTATTCGGGAGCGAGACCCAGTACTTC
>-|TRBJ2-7|TRBV6-1|once
CASNPNRAEYEQYF
TGTGCCAGCAACCCCAACAGGGCAGAATACGAGCAGTACTTC
>TRBD1|TRBJ1-4|TRBV30|-
CAWSVGGAGVEKLFF
TGTGCCTGGAGTGTAGGGGGCGCAGGGGTGGAAAAACTGTTTTTT
>-|TRBJ1-1|TRBV5-1|once
CASSPATNTEAFF
TGCGCCAGCAGCCCAGCTACGAACACTGAAGCTTTCTTT
>TRBD1|TRBJ1-5|TRBV25-1|few
CASSGGQGFGQPQHF
TGTGCCAGCAGTGGGGGACAGGGCTTCGGTCAGCCCCAGCATTTT
>-|TRBJ2-7|TRBV9|-
CASSVAEVGSRYEQYF
TGTGCCAGCAGCGTAGCGGAGGTGGGCAGTAGATACGAGCAGTACTTC
>TRBD2|TRBJ2-3|TRBV30|-
CAWSVIGGAGDTQYF
TGTGCCTGGAGTGTTATCGGGGGGGCAGGAGATACGCAGTATTTT
>-|TRBJ1-4|TRBV7-6|-
CASSFDGTTNEKLFF
TGTGCCAGCAGCTTTGACGGGACAACTAATGAAAAACTGTTTTTT
>-|TRBJ1-1|TRBV6-1|-
CASSQHSLEAFF
TGTGCCAGCAGTCAACACTCCCTTGAAGCTTTCTTT
>-|TRBJ2-2|TRBV15|-
CATSGLGAGELFF
TGTGCCACCTCGGGGTTGGGGGCCGGGGAGCTGTTTTTT
>TRBD2|TRBJ2-5|TRBV7-6|-
CASSLARGAGAFQETQYF
TGTGCCAGCAGCTTAGCGCGGGGAGCGGGGGCGTTCCAAGAGACCCAGTACTTC
>-|TRBJ1-1|TRBV2|-
CASSLDGSLNTEAFF
TGTGCCAGCAGTCTGGACGGATCACTGAACACTGAAGCTTTCTTT
>-|TRBJ1-2|TRBV25-1|-
CASSGGWIPSGYTF
TGTGCCAGCAGTGGGGGGTGGATCCCCTCCGGCTACACCTTC
>-|TRBJ2-5|TRBV7-2|-
CASSLRGLEETQYF
TGTGCCAGCAGCTTACGGGGACTCGAAGAGACCCAGTACTTC
>-|TRBJ2-7|TRBV21-1|-
CASSKSAGTGIYEQYF
TGTGCCAGCAGCAAAAGCGCCGGGACAGGGATATACGAGCAGTACTTC